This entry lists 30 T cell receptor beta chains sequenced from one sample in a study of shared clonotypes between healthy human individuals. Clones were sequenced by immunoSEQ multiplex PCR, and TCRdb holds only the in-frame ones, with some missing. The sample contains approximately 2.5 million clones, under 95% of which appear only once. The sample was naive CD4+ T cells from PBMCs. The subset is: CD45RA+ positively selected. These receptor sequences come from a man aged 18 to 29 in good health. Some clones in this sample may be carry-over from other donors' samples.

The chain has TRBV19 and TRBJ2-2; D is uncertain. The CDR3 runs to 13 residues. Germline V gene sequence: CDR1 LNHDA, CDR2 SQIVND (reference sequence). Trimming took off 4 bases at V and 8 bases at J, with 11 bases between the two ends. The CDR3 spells CASSRKPGGELFF. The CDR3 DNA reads TGTGCCAGTAGTAGAAAACCCGGGGGGGAGCTGTTTTTT.

The CDR3 protein is CASSHFSPLSNTQYF. The CDR3 DNA reads as TGCGCCAGCAGCCATTTCTCTCCACTCTCTAATACGCAGTATTTT. This chain links TRBV4-1 with TRBJ2-3; D unclear. Trimming left V 3 bases short and J 7 bases short, with 17 bases between. The CDR3 has 15 residues. Germline V CDR1 and CDR2: MGHRA, YSYEKL.

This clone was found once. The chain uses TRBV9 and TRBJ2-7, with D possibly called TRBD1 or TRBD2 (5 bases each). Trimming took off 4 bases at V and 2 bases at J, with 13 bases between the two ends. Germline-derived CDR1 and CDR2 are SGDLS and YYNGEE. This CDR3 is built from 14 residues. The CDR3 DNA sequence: TGTGCCAGCAGCAACCGGGACGGGGCCTACGAGCAGTACTTC. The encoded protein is CASSNRDGAYEQYF.

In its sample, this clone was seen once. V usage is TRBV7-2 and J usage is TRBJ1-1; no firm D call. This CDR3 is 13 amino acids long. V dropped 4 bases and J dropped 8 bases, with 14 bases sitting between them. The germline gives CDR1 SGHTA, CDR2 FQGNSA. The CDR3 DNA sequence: TGTGCCAGCAGCTCCCGCGGGTGGTTCGAAGCTTTCTTT. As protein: CASSSRGWFEAFF.

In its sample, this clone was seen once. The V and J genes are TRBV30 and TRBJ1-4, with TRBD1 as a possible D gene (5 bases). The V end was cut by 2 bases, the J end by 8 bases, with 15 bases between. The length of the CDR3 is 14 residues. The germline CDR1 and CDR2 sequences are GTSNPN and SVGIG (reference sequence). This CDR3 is CAWSQSRGWEKLFF. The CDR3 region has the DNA TGTGCCTGGAGTCAGTCGAGGGGTTGGGAAAAACTGTTTTTT.

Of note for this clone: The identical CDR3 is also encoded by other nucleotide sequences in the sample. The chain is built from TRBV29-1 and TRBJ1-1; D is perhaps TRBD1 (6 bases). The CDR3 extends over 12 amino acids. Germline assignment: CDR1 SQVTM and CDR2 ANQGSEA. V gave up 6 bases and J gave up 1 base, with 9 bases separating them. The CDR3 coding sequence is TGCAGCGTCGCCAGGGGGAACACTGAAGCTTTCTTT. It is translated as CSVARGNTEAFF.

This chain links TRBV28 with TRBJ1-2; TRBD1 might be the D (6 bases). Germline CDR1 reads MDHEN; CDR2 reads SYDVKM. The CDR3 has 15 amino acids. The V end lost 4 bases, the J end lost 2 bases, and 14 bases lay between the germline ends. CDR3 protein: CASSSLSTGNYGYTF. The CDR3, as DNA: TGTGCCAGCAGTTCTCTCTCTACAGGGAACTATGGCTACACCTTC.

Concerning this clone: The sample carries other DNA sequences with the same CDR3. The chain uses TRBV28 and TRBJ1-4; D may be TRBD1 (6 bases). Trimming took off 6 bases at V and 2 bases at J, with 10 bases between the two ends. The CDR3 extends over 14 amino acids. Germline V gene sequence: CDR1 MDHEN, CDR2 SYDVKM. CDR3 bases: TGTGCCAGCAGCCGAGGACAGACTAATGAAAAACTGTTTTTT. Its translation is CASSRGQTNEKLFF.

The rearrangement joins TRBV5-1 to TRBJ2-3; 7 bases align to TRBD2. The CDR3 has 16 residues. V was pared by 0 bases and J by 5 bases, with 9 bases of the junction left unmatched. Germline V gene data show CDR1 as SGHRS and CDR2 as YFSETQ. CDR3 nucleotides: TGCGCCAGCAGCTTGGGAGGAAGCGGGACTGTAGATACGCAGTATTTT. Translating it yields CASSLGGSGTVDTQYF. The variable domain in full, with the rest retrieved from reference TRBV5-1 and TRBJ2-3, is KAGVTQTPRYLIKTRGQQVTLSCSPISGHRSVSWYQQTPGQGLQFLFEYFSETQRNKGNFPGRFSGRQFSNSRSEMNVSTLELGDSALYLCASSLGGSGTVDTQYFGPGTRLTVL.

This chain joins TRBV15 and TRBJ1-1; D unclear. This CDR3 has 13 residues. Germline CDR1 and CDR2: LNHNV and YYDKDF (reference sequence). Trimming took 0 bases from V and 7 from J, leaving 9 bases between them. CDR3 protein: CATSRDGQYEAFF. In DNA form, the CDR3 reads TGTGCCACCAGCAGAGATGGTCAGTATGAAGCTTTCTTT.

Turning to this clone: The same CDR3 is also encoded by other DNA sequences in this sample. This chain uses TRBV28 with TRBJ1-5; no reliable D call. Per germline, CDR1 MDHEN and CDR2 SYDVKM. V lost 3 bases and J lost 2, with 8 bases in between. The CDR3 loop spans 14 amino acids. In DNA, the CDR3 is TGTGCCAGCAGTTTTAGAAGGGGCAATCAGCCCCAGCATTTT. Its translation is CASSFRRGNQPQHF.

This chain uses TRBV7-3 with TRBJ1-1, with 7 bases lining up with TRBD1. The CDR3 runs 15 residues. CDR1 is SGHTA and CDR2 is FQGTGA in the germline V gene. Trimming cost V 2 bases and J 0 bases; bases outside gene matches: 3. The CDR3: CASSLLGQMNTEAFF. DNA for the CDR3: TGTGCCAGCAGCTTATTGGGACAGATGAACACTGAAGCTTTCTTT.

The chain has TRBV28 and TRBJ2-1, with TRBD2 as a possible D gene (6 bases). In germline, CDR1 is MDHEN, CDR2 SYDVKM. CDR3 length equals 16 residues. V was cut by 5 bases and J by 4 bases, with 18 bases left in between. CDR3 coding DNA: TGTGCCAGCAGTACGTCTAGCGAAAAGGGGTACAATGAGCAGTTCTTC. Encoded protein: CASSTSSEKGYNEQFF.

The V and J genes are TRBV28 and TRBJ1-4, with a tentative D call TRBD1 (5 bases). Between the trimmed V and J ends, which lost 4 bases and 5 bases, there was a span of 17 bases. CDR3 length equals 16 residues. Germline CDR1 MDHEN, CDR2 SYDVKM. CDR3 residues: CASSSLLGQLNEKLFF. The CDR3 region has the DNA TGTGCCAGCAGTTCGTTGCTGGGGCAGCTAAATGAAAAACTGTTTTTT.

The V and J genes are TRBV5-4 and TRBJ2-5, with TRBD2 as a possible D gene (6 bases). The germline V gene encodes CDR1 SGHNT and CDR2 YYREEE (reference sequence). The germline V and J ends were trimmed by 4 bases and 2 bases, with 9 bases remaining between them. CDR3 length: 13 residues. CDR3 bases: TGTGCCAGCAGCCGGGGGAGACAAGAGACCCAGTACTTC. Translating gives CASSRGRQETQYF.

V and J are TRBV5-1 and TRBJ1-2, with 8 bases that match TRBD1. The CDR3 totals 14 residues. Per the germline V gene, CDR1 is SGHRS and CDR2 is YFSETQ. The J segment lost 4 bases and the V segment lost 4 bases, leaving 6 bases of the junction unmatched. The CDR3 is CASSGVQGGYGYTF. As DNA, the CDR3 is TGCGCCAGCAGCGGGGTACAGGGGGGCTATGGCTACACCTTC. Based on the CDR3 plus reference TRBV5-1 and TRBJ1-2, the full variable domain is KAGVTQTPRYLIKTRGQQVTLSCSPISGHRSVSWYQQTPGQGLQFLFEYFSETQRNKGNFPGRFSGRQFSNSRSEMNVSTLELGDSALYLCASSGVQGGYGYTFGSGTRLTVV.

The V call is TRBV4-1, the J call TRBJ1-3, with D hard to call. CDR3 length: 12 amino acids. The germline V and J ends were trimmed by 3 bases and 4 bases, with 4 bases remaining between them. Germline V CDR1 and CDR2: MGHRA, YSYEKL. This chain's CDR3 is CASSHNGNTIYF. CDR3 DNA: TGCGCCAGCAGCCACAACGGAAACACCATATATTTT.

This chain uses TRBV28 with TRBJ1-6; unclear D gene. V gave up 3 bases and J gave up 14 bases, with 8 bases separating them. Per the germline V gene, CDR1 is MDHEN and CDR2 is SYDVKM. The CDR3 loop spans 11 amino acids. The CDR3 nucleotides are TGTGCCAGCAGTTTTGAGGCGGCCCTCCACTTT. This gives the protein CASSFEAALHF.

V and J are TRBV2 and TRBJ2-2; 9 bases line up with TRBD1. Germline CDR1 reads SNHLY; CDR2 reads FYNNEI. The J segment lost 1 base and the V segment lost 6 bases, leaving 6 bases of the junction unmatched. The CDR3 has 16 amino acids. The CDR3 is CASRTGTGRNTGELFF. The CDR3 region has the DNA TGTGCCAGCAGGACCGGGACAGGGCGGAACACCGGGGAGCTGTTTTTT. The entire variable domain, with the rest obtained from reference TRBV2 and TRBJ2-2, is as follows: EPEVTQTPSHQVTQMGQEVILRCVPISNHLYFYWYRQILGQKVEFLVSFYNNEISEKSEIFDDQFSVERPDGSNFTLKIRSTKLEDSAMYFCASRTGTGRNTGELFFGEGSRLTVL.

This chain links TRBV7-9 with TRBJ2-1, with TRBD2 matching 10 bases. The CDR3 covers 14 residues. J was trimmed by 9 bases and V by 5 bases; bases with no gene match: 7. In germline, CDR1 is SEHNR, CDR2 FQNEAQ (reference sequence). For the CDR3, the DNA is TGTGCCAGCAGCAACTCCCGGACTAGCGGTGAGCAGTTCTTC. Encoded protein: CASSNSRTSGEQFF.

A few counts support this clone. CDR3 loop: CASSPGGTGQPQHF. CDR3 DNA sequence: TGTGCCAGCTCACCGGGGGGGACTGGTCAGCCCCAGCATTTT. The genes are TRBV18 and TRBJ1-5, with TRBD1 as a possible D gene (5 bases). The CDR3 is made up of 14 amino acids. The germline V gene encodes CDR1 KGHSH and CDR2 LQKENI. Between the trimmed V and J ends, which lost 3 bases and 6 bases, there was a span of 12 bases.

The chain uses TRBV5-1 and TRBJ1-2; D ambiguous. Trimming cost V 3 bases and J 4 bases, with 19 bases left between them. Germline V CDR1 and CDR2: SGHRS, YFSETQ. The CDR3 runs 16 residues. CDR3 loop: CASSSRVQRALYGYTF. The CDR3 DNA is TGCGCCAGCAGCTCGAGAGTACAGAGAGCACTCTATGGCTACACCTTC. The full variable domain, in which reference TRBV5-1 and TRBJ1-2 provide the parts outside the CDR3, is KAGVTQTPRYLIKTRGQQVTLSCSPISGHRSVSWYQQTPGQGLQFLFEYFSETQRNKGNFPGRFSGRQFSNSRSEMNVSTLELGDSALYLCASSSRVQRALYGYTFGSGTRLTVV.

The CDR3 loop reads CASSLFPRGLGTEAFF. The CDR3 DNA follows: TGCGCCAGCAGCTTGTTTCCGAGGGGGCTTGGCACTGAAGCTTTCTTT. The gene calls are TRBV5-1 and TRBJ1-1; 7 bases agree with TRBD1. The V gene end was trimmed by 1 base and the J gene end by 4 bases; junction bases not matched to a gene: 10. The CDR3 extends over 16 amino acids. Germline CDR1 and CDR2: SGHRS and YFSETQ.

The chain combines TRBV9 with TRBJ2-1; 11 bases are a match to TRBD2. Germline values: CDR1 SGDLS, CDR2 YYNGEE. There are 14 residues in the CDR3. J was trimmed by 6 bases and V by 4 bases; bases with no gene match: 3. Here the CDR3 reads CASSRGTSGNEQFF. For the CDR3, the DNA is TGTGCCAGCAGCAGAGGGACTAGCGGCAATGAGCAGTTCTTC.

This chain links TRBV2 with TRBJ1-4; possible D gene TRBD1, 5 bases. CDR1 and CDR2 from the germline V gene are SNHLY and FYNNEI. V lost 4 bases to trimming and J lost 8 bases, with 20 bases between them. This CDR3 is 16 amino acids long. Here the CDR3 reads CASSVTDWGGGEKLFF. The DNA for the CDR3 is TGTGCCAGCAGTGTGACCGATTGGGGCGGTGGGGAAAAACTGTTTTTT.

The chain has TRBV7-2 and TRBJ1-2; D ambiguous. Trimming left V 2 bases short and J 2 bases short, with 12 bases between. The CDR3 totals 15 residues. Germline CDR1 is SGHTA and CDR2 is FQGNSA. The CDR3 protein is CASSLLAQPNYGYTF. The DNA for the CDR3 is TGTGCCAGCAGCTTATTGGCTCAGCCAAACTATGGCTACACCTTC.

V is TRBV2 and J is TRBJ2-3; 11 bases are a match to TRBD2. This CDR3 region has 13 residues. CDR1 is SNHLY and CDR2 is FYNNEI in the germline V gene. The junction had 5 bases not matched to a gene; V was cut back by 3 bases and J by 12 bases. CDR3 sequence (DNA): TGTGCCAGCAGTGAGGGACTAGCGGACGTTCAGTATTTT. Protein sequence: CASSEGLADVQYF.

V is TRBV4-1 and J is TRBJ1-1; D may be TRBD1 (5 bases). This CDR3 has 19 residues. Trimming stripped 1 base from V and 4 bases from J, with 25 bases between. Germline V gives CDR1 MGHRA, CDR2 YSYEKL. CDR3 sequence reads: CASSQGRARGPGGVTEAFF. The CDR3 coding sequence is TGCGCCAGCAGCCAAGGCCGGGCAAGGGGCCCCGGGGGGGTCACTGAAGCTTTCTTT.

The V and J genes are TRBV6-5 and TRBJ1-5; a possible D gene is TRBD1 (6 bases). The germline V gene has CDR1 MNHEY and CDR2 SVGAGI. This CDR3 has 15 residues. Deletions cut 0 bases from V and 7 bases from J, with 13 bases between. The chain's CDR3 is CASSYSGALNQPQHF. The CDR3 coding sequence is TGTGCCAGCAGTTACTCGGGGGCTCTAAACCAGCCCCAGCATTTT.

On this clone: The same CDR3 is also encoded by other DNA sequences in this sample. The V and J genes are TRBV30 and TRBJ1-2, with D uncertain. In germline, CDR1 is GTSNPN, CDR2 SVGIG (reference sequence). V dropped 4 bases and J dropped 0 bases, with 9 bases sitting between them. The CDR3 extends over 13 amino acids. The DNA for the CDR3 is TGTGCCTGGACCCCGGGGTCTAACTATGGCTACACCTTC. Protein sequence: CAWTPGSNYGYTF. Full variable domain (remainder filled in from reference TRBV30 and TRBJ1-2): SQTIHQWPATLVQPVGSPLSLECTVEGTSNPNLYWYRQAAGRGLQLLFYSVGIGQISSEVPQNLSASRPQDRQFILSSKKLLLSDSGFYLCAWTPGSNYGYTFGSGTRLTVV.